Listed below are T cell receptor beta chains from one sample, sequenced in a study of cytomegalovirus exposure and HLA in healthy donors. Sequenced by immunoSEQ multiplex PCR; TCRdb stores in-frame clones only, minus some. The sample includes about 180,000 clones, about 69% of them seen just once. Specimen: PBMCs. These receptors were collected from a male donor in good health and CMV-seronegative. CDR3s include the opening cysteine and the closing phenylalanine or tryptophan. Fields, in order: CDR3 DNA, CDR3 protein, V gene, clone size, D gene, J gene. D genes are given only for firm matches. Clone size is not always given. Where it is, it says once, few, many or a class for expanded clones.

cdr3_nt: TGCGCCAGCAGCCAAGATGGTAATGACAGGGGTTCTGCTTGGCCCCAGCATTTT
cdr3_aa: CASSQDGNDRGSAWPQHF
v_call: TRBV4-1
clone_size: few
d_call: TRBD1
j_call: TRBJ1-5

cdr3_nt: TGTGCCAGTAGTATACTCCCGGGACAGACCTACGAGCAGTACTTC
cdr3_aa: CASSILPGQTYEQYF
v_call: TRBV19
clone_size: -
d_call: TRBD1
j_call: TRBJ2-7

cdr3_nt: TGTGCCAGCAGTACGGACAGGGGGTTTCTCTATGGCTACACCTTC
cdr3_aa: CASSTDRGFLYGYTF
v_call: TRBV28
clone_size: -
d_call: TRBD1
j_call: TRBJ1-2

cdr3_nt: TGCGCCAGCAGCTTGGGACAGGGGGCGGGTCAGCCCCAGCATTTT
cdr3_aa: CASSLGQGAGQPQHF
v_call: TRBV5-1
clone_size: -
d_call: TRBD1
j_call: TRBJ1-5

cdr3_nt: TGTGCCAGCAGTTACGGGACAGGGAAGGATCAGCCCCAGCATTTT
cdr3_aa: CASSYGTGKDQPQHF
v_call: TRBV6-6
clone_size: -
d_call: TRBD1
j_call: TRBJ1-5

cdr3_nt: TGTGCCAGCAGCGTAGGGACGCTCGGGGGCTATGGCTACACCTTC
cdr3_aa: CASSVGTLGGYGYTF
v_call: TRBV9
clone_size: once
d_call: -
j_call: TRBJ1-2

cdr3_nt: TGTGCCAGCAGTTACGGCCAACCGAATCAGCCCCAGCATTTT
cdr3_aa: CASSYGQPNQPQHF
v_call: TRBV6-5
clone_size: -
d_call: -
j_call: TRBJ1-5

cdr3_nt: TGTGCCAGCGGCCCATCGGGGACTGAAGCTTTCTTT
cdr3_aa: CASGPSGTEAFF
v_call: TRBV5-6
clone_size: -
d_call: -
j_call: TRBJ1-1

cdr3_nt: TGCGCCAGCAGCTTACGATCCGCCTGGTCAGCAACTAATGAAAAACTGTTTTTT
cdr3_aa: CASSLRSAWSATNEKLFF
v_call: TRBV5-1
clone_size: -
d_call: -
j_call: TRBJ1-4

cdr3_nt: TGTGCCAGCAGTTACCCAAACACTGAAGCTTTCTTT
cdr3_aa: CASSYPNTEAFF
v_call: TRBV6-5
clone_size: -
d_call: -
j_call: TRBJ1-1

cdr3_nt: TGTGCCAGCAGTGAGAGGTGGCTAGCGGGTAAGAGTGAGCAGTTCTTC
cdr3_aa: CASSERWLAGKSEQFF
v_call: TRBV2
clone_size: -
d_call: TRBD2
j_call: TRBJ2-1

cdr3_nt: TGCGCCAGCAGCACCGGACAGGGTAATGAAAAACTGTTTTTT
cdr3_aa: CASSTGQGNEKLFF
v_call: TRBV5-1
clone_size: few
d_call: TRBD1
j_call: TRBJ1-4

cdr3_nt: TGTGCCAGCCGTATCCGGGAGATGAATCAGCCCCAGCATTTT
cdr3_aa: CASRIREMNQPQHF
v_call: TRBV28
clone_size: -
d_call: -
j_call: TRBJ1-5

cdr3_nt: TGTGCCAGCAGCTTAAACCAGGGGATCAACTACACCTTC
cdr3_aa: CASSLNQGINYTF
v_call: TRBV7-3
clone_size: -
d_call: -
j_call: TRBJ1-2

cdr3_nt: TGCGCCAGCAGCCAATTGGCAGGGGCGGACACTGAAGCTTTCTTT
cdr3_aa: CASSQLAGADTEAFF
v_call: TRBV4-1
clone_size: -
d_call: -
j_call: TRBJ1-1

cdr3_nt: TGTGCCAGCAGCCCTCAGGGGGACAAACAGCCCCAGCATTTT
cdr3_aa: CASSPQGDKQPQHF
v_call: TRBV7-2
clone_size: -
d_call: TRBD1
j_call: TRBJ1-5

cdr3_nt: TGTGCCAGCAGCTTGCAGGGGGCAGAGGAGACCCAGTACTTC
cdr3_aa: CASSLQGAEETQYF
v_call: TRBV5-4
clone_size: -
d_call: TRBD1
j_call: TRBJ2-5

cdr3_nt: TGTGCCAGCAGTTTAGTTAGGGCTGCGGGGGTACACACAGATACGCAGTATTTT
cdr3_aa: CASSLVRAAGVHTDTQYF
v_call: TRBV28
clone_size: -
d_call: TRBD2
j_call: TRBJ2-3

cdr3_nt: TGTGCCTGGAGTGTCGGGACAGGGTATCAGCCCCAGCATTTT
cdr3_aa: CAWSVGTGYQPQHF
v_call: TRBV30
clone_size: few
d_call: TRBD1
j_call: TRBJ1-5

cdr3_nt: TGTGCCAGCAGCCCAGACAGGGGACCTAACGAGCAGTACTTC
cdr3_aa: CASSPDRGPNEQYF
v_call: TRBV6-5
clone_size: -
d_call: TRBD1
j_call: TRBJ2-7

cdr3_nt: TGTGCCAGCAGTCAGAGCGGAGATGGGCAGTTCTTC
cdr3_aa: CASSQSGDGQFF
v_call: TRBV6-6
clone_size: few
d_call: -
j_call: TRBJ2-1

cdr3_nt: TGTGCTAGTGCAGGCGGGGGCAGCTCTGGAAACACCATATATTTT
cdr3_aa: CASAGGGSSGNTIYF
v_call: TRBV12-5
clone_size: -
d_call: -
j_call: TRBJ1-3

cdr3_nt: TGTGCCAGCAGCTTAGGGGTAGCGTGGTCCTACGAGCAGTACTTC
cdr3_aa: CASSLGVAWSYEQYF
v_call: TRBV7-9
clone_size: -
d_call: -
j_call: TRBJ2-7

cdr3_nt: TGTGCCTGGAGTTTAGCCGGGAACACTGAAGCTTTCTTT
cdr3_aa: CAWSLAGNTEAFF
v_call: TRBV30
clone_size: -
d_call: -
j_call: TRBJ1-1

cdr3_nt: TGTGCCAGCAGTGACTCGAGCGAGGAAGGGAGCGGGGAGCTGTTTTTT
cdr3_aa: CASSDSSEEGSGELFF
v_call: TRBV6-4
clone_size: -
d_call: -
j_call: TRBJ2-2

cdr3_nt: TGTGCCAGCAGAGAGGGCAATCAGCCCCAGCATTTT
cdr3_aa: CASREGNQPQHF
v_call: TRBV6-6
clone_size: -
d_call: -
j_call: TRBJ1-5

cdr3_nt: TGTGCCAGCAGTACTCCGGGACAGGGTAGTGAAAAACTGTTTTTT
cdr3_aa: CASSTPGQGSEKLFF
v_call: TRBV28
clone_size: -
d_call: TRBD1
j_call: TRBJ1-4

cdr3_nt: TGTGCCAGCAGTGCAAACAGGGGAGCGAACACCGGGGAGCTGTTTTTT
cdr3_aa: CASSANRGANTGELFF
v_call: TRBV25-1
clone_size: -
d_call: TRBD1
j_call: TRBJ2-2

cdr3_nt: TGTGCCAGCTCACCAGACAGTGCCTATGGCTACACCTTC
cdr3_aa: CASSPDSAYGYTF
v_call: TRBV18
clone_size: -
d_call: -
j_call: TRBJ1-2

cdr3_nt: TGTGCCAGCAGTTTCGGGACAGGATTATTGAGCAATCAGCCCCAGCATTTT
cdr3_aa: CASSFGTGLLSNQPQHF
v_call: TRBV28
clone_size: -
d_call: TRBD1
j_call: TRBJ1-5

cdr3_nt: TGTGCCAGCAGTCTTGGGGCCAACGTCCTGACTTTC
cdr3_aa: CASSLGANVLTF
v_call: TRBV4-2
clone_size: -
d_call: -
j_call: TRBJ2-6

cdr3_nt: TGTGCCAGCAGTTTCGGTTCGGAGAATTCACCCCTCCACTTT
cdr3_aa: CASSFGSENSPLHF
v_call: TRBV28
clone_size: -
d_call: -
j_call: TRBJ1-6

cdr3_nt: TGTGCCAGCAGACACGGGGAGACCCAGTACTTC
cdr3_aa: CASRHGETQYF
v_call: TRBV6-6
clone_size: -
d_call: -
j_call: TRBJ2-5

cdr3_nt: TGTGCCATCAGTGAAGGTGGCAGGGCCCTAAAGCTGTTTTTT
cdr3_aa: CAISEGGRALKLFF
v_call: TRBV10-3
clone_size: -
d_call: -
j_call: TRBJ1-4

cdr3_nt: TGTGCCTGGTCTACAGGGAACACCATATATTTT
cdr3_aa: CAWSTGNTIYF
v_call: TRBV30
clone_size: -
d_call: -
j_call: TRBJ1-3

cdr3_nt: TGTGCCAGCAGCTTAGCCCAAGCTGGGGAGCTGTTTTTT
cdr3_aa: CASSLAQAGELFF
v_call: TRBV7-2
clone_size: -
d_call: -
j_call: TRBJ2-2

cdr3_nt: TGTGCCAGCAGCAACCCCGGGACAGGGAAAAATGGCTACACCTTC
cdr3_aa: CASSNPGTGKNGYTF
v_call: TRBV7-2
clone_size: few
d_call: TRBD1
j_call: TRBJ1-2

cdr3_nt: TGCAGTGCCCGAGGGAGATATGGCTACACCTTC
cdr3_aa: CSARGRYGYTF
v_call: TRBV20-1
clone_size: -
d_call: -
j_call: TRBJ1-2

cdr3_nt: TGTGCCAGTAGTACTCTTAACTCTGGAAACACCATATATTTT
cdr3_aa: CASSTLNSGNTIYF
v_call: TRBV19
clone_size: -
d_call: -
j_call: TRBJ1-3

cdr3_nt: TGTGCCAGCAGTTACACGGACAGGGTCCACGAGCAGTACTTC
cdr3_aa: CASSYTDRVHEQYF
v_call: TRBV6-5
clone_size: -
d_call: TRBD1
j_call: TRBJ2-7

cdr3_nt: TGTGCCATACGGGACAGTCTTAGACAGCCCCAGCATTTT
cdr3_aa: CAIRDSLRQPQHF
v_call: TRBV6-6
clone_size: once
d_call: TRBD1
j_call: TRBJ1-5

cdr3_nt: TGTGCCAGCAGCCCCCGACTAGCGGGAGAGTTCTACGAGCAGTACTTC
cdr3_aa: CASSPRLAGEFYEQYF
v_call: TRBV7-6
clone_size: -
d_call: TRBD2
j_call: TRBJ2-7

cdr3_nt: TGTGCCAGCAGCTTGCCTAAGGGACAGGGGTCGGTAGTGAACACTGAAGCTTTCTTT
cdr3_aa: CASSLPKGQGSVVNTEAFF
v_call: TRBV7-9
clone_size: few
d_call: TRBD1
j_call: TRBJ1-1

cdr3_nt: TGTGCCTGGAGTGCCGGACATTATGGCTACACCTTC
cdr3_aa: CAWSAGHYGYTF
v_call: TRBV30
clone_size: -
d_call: -
j_call: TRBJ1-2

cdr3_nt: TGTGCCAGCAGCGTAGCTACAGATACGCAGTATTTT
cdr3_aa: CASSVATDTQYF
v_call: TRBV9
clone_size: -
d_call: -
j_call: TRBJ2-3

cdr3_nt: TGTGCCAGCAGTTACTTGGGACAGGGAGGCACTGAAGCTTTCTTT
cdr3_aa: CASSYLGQGGTEAFF
v_call: TRBV6-5
clone_size: -
d_call: TRBD1
j_call: TRBJ1-1

cdr3_nt: TGTGCCAGCAGTCCGTTCCAGGGGATTAGGGAGACCCAGTACTTC
cdr3_aa: CASSPFQGIRETQYF
v_call: TRBV27
clone_size: -
d_call: -
j_call: TRBJ2-5